This TCR beta chain was identified during a study of CD8 T cells in Susac syndrome. General study findings and limits: It was acknowledged in the study that the number of individuals who were included in its TCR sequencing and HLA analysis was relatively small.

The study used treatment-naive patients who had stable or active relapsing-remitting disease as multiple sclerosis controls. A note on this clonotype: The antigen is not known.

The RNA input was roughly 0.5 to 1 ug, and it was reverse transcribed with random hexamers. Multiplex PCR with immunoSEQ amplified the TCR beta CDR3 across 54 Vbeta and 13 Jbeta. TCRdb analysed the immunoSEQ multiplex PCR reads with MiXCR anew, one entry per CDR3 protein. Of about 150,000 distinct CDR3 sequences in the sample, 85% to 95% are singletons; the top ten hold around 0.21%. The clonotype was recovered from a human donor with multiple sclerosis. Sample: CD8+ T cells from PBMCs.

CDR3 nucleotide sequence: TGTGCCAGCAGGCCAGGGTTTCGGGAGACCCAGTACTTC. The encoded protein is CASRPGFRETQYF. V and J are TRBV27 and TRBJ2-5; weak D call: TRBD1 (5 bases). CDR3 length: 13 residues. Trimming took off 6 bases at V and 5 bases at J, with 13 bases between the two ends. Germline V gene data show CDR1 as MNHEY and CDR2 as SMNVEV (reference sequence).